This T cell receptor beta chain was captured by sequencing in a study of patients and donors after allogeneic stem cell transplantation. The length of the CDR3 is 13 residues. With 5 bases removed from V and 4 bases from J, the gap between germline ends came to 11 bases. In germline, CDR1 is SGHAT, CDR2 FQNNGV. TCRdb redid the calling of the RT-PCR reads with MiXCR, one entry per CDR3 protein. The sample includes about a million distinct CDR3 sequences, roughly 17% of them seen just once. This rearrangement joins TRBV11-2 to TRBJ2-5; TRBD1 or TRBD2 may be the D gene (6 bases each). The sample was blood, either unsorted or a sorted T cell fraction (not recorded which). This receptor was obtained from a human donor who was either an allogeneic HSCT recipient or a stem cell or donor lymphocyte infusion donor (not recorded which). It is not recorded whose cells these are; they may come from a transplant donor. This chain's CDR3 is CASSRGLGETQYF. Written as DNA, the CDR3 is TGTGCCAGCAGCCGGGGGCTGGGAGAGACCCAGTACTTC.